Presented here are 28 T cell receptor beta chains from one specimen sequenced in a study of blood T cell repertoires in COVID-19. TCRdb's copy holds only in-frame clones and misses some; the assay was immunoSEQ multiplex PCR. Of about 62,000 clones in the sample, approximately 79% were seen once. Material for sequencing was peripheral blood. Receptors originate from a woman over 75 with active or convalescent COVID-19.

The genes are TRBV6-2 or TRBV6-3 and TRBJ2-3; D may be TRBD2 (6 bases). Germline lookup yields CDR1 MNHEY and CDR2 SVGEGT. V lost 3 bases to trimming and J lost 1 base, with 8 bases between them. This CDR3 contains 14 residues. The CDR3 nucleotides are TGTGCCAGCAGTTATGGAGGGGGCACAGATACGCAGTATTTT. It encodes CASSYGGGTDTQYF.

The V gene is TRBV6-5, the J gene TRBJ1-2, with D perhaps matching TRBD1 (5 bases). CDR3 length equals 14 residues. Trimming took 6 bases from V and 5 from J, leaving 16 bases between them. Germline CDR1 reads MNHEY; CDR2 reads SVGAGI. CDR3 loop: CASSRQGLFYGYTF. The CDR3 coding sequence is TGTGCCAGCAGCCGCCAGGGCTTGTTTTATGGCTACACCTTC.

The chain recombines TRBV11-2 with TRBJ1-4, with D hard to call. The CDR3 sequence is 12 residues long. The germline V gene encodes CDR1 SGHAT and CDR2 FQNNGV. V lost 2 bases and J 8 bases, leaving 6 bases between the germline ends. CDR3 region: CASSLNGEKLFF. CDR3 bases: TGTGCCAGCAGCTTAAACGGGGAAAAACTGTTTTTT.

The chain uses TRBV27 and TRBJ1-6; D remains ambiguous. V was shortened by 3 bases and J by 0 bases, with 12 bases between the two germline ends. The CDR3 totals 17 residues. CDR1 MNHEY and CDR2 SMNVEV come from the germline V gene (reference sequence). CDR3 coding DNA: TGTGCCAGCAGTTTCGATCTCCTGAGCTCCTATAATTCACCCCTCCACTTT. Translation gives CASSFDLLSSYNSPLHF.

This clone came up a few times. The chain employs TRBV29-1 and TRBJ2-2; TRBD2 agrees at 7 bases. Losses at the gene ends were 1 base for V and 3 bases for J; bases not matched to a gene: 8. This CDR3 contains 16 residues. CDR1 is SQVTM, CDR2 ANQGSEA, per germline. The CDR3 loop reads CSVEAVGGTDTGELFF. CDR3 nucleotides: TGCAGCGTTGAAGCGGTGGGAGGGACCGACACCGGGGAGCTGTTTTTT.

The J gene is TRBJ1-3, the V gene TRBV15; 7 bases map to TRBD1. This CDR3 spans 17 amino acids. Germline CDR1 and CDR2: LNHNV and YYDKDF (reference sequence). Trimming removed 2 bases from V and 0 bases from J; junction bases left unmatched: 7. The CDR3 reads CATSRRDRAFSGNTIYF. In nucleotides, the CDR3 is TGTGCCACCAGCAGACGGGACAGAGCTTTCTCTGGAAACACCATATATTTT.

The gene calls are TRBV19 and TRBJ2-5; 8 bases match TRBD2. With 10 bases clipped from V and 5 bases from J, the junction kept 6 bases outside the gene matches. CDR3 size: 12 residues. Germline-derived CDR1 and CDR2 are LNHDA and SQIVND (reference sequence). CDR3 coding DNA: TGTGCCACCTCTCCGGGGGGGGAGACCCAGTACTTC. Encoded protein: CATSPGGETQYF.

The CDR3 sequence is CASSSGGVTEAFF. The CDR3 coding sequence is TGTGCCAGCAGTTCAGGAGGAGTCACTGAAGCTTTCTTT. The rearrangement joins TRBV6-2 or TRBV6-3 to TRBJ1-1; D ambiguous. From germline, CDR1 is MNHEY and CDR2 SVGEGT. This CDR3 contains 13 residues. The V end was cut by 4 bases, the J end by 4 bases, with 10 bases between.

The V gene is TRBV6-5, the J gene TRBJ1-1; 8 bases agree with TRBD1. After removal of 6 bases from V and 5 bases from J, the junction contained 8 bases not matched to a gene. This CDR3 has 14 residues. The germline V gene has CDR1 MNHEY and CDR2 SVGAGI. Written as DNA, the CDR3 is TGTGCCAGCAGCTTGGGACAGGTGGAGACTGAAGCTTTCTTT. Protein sequence: CASSLGQVETEAFF.

The V and J genes are TRBV9 and TRBJ2-3; 12 bases line up with TRBD2. The CDR3 totals 16 residues. Germline CDR1 SGDLS, CDR2 YYNGEE. V gave up 4 bases and J gave up 3 bases; unmatched junction bases: 6. CDR3 loop: CASSLLAGGATDTQYF. CDR3 nucleotide sequence: TGTGCCAGCAGCCTACTAGCGGGGGGTGCAACAGATACGCAGTATTTT.

J is TRBJ2-5 and V is TRBV9; 9 bases match TRBD2. Trimming took 4 bases from V and 1 from J; bases not matched to a gene: 2. The CDR3 runs 14 residues. Germline-derived CDR1 and CDR2 are SGDLS and YYNGEE. CDR3 DNA: TGTGCCAGCAGCAGGACTAGCGTCCAAGAGACCCAGTACTTC. This gives the protein CASSRTSVQETQYF.

V usage is TRBV6-6 and J usage is TRBJ1-1; 9 nucleotides align to TRBD1. The CDR3 runs 15 residues. V lost 4 bases and J lost 10; bases outside the gene matches: 13. The germline CDR1 and CDR2 sequences are MNHNY and SVGAGI (reference sequence). CDR3 amino acids: CASSSPTGGEMGAFF. CDR3 in DNA: TGTGCCAGCAGTTCCCCGACAGGGGGGGAAATGGGAGCTTTCTTT.

The V gene is TRBV19, the J gene TRBJ1-3, with D hard to call. Germline CDR1 and CDR2: LNHDA and SQIVND (reference sequence). The length of the CDR3 is 15 residues. V lost 1 base and J lost 1, with 8 bases in between. Here the CDR3 DNA reads TGTGCCAGTAGTATAGGCCGCAGTTCTGGAAACACCATATATTTT. It yields the protein CASSIGRSSGNTIYF.

This clone occurred a few times. The chain recombines TRBV3-1 (or the pseudogene TRBV3-2) with TRBJ1-2; TRBD1 agrees at 10 bases. The junction had 8 bases not matched to a gene; V was cut back by 4 bases and J by 6 bases. CDR3 length equals 15 residues. Germline loops: CDR1 LGHDT, CDR2 YNNKEL (reference sequence). The CDR3 region is CASSPTGGYTHGYTF. CDR3 DNA: TGTGCCAGCAGCCCGACAGGGGGCTATACCCATGGCTACACCTTC.

For the CDR3, the DNA is TGCGCCAGCAGCAGGGGACTGGGAATCATGAACACTGAAGCTTTCTTT. This encodes CASSRGLGIMNTEAFF. The gene calls are TRBV5-1 and TRBJ1-1; weak D call: TRBD1 (5 bases). Germline V gene lookup returns CDR1 SGHRS and CDR2 YFSETQ. V shed 4 bases and J shed 0 bases, with 16 bases lying between them. There are 16 residues in the CDR3.

J is TRBJ1-5 and V is TRBV12-3 or TRBV12-4; no definite D call. V was cut by 3 bases and J by 9 bases, with 9 bases left in between. The CDR3 totals 12 residues. CDR3 nucleotides: TGTGCCAGCAGTTTTGGCAGGCGGCCCCAGCATTTT. Translation gives CASSFGRRPQHF.

This chain's CDR3 is CASSLQGLSGNTIYF. In DNA, the CDR3 is TGTGCCAGCAGCCTTCAGGGCCTCTCTGGAAACACCATATATTTT. The chain is built from TRBV7-9 and TRBJ1-3; a possible D gene is TRBD1 (5 bases). V was pared by 5 bases and J by 0 bases, with 11 bases between. The CDR3 runs to 15 residues. CDR1 SEHNR and CDR2 FQNEAQ come from the germline V gene (reference sequence).

The rearrangement joins TRBV19 to TRBJ1-4; 9 nucleotides align to TRBD1. CDR3 length: 17 residues. Germline V CDR1 and CDR2: LNHDA, SQIVND (reference sequence). V dropped 5 bases and J dropped 2; count of bases not matched to a gene: 9. This CDR3 reads CASSPKGQGRTNEKLFF. CDR3 DNA sequence: TGTGCCAGTAGTCCCAAGGGACAGGGAAGGACTAATGAAAAACTGTTTTTT.

The chain is built from TRBV5-1 and TRBJ2-7; D possibly corresponds to TRBD2 (6 bases). From germline, CDR1 is SGHRS and CDR2 YFSETQ. CDR3 length: 14 residues. V lost 3 bases and J lost 3, with 13 bases in between. The CDR3 DNA is TGCGCCAGCAGCTCCATCCAGGGAGGCTACGAGCAGTACTTC. Protein sequence: CASSSIQGGYEQYF.

This rearrangement joins TRBV12-5 to TRBJ2-1; D is possibly TRBD2 (5 bases). Trimming pared 3 bases from V and 7 bases from J, leaving 13 bases between. This CDR3 has 14 residues. In germline, CDR1 is LGHNT, CDR2 FRNRAP. CDR3 residues: CASGFALEENEQFF. CDR3 bases: TGTGCTAGTGGTTTTGCACTAGAGGAGAATGAGCAGTTCTTC.

This chain uses TRBV19 with TRBJ2-1; 13 bases are shared with TRBD2. The CDR3 has 19 residues. V shed 4 bases and J 0 bases; nucleotides not matched to a gene: 9. Germline CDR1 LNHDA, CDR2 SQIVND (reference sequence). CDR3 sequence (DNA): TGTGCCAGTAGTAGGACTAGCGGGGGCGTATTAAGCTCCTACAATGAGCAGTTCTTC. This encodes CASSRTSGGVLSSYNEQFF.

The chain links TRBV3-1 (or the pseudogene TRBV3-2) to TRBJ2-7; possible D gene TRBD1, 6 bases. The CDR3 loop spans 15 amino acids. Trimming cost V 1 base and J 5 bases, with 15 bases left between them. Germline V CDR1 and CDR2: LGHDT, YNNKEL (reference sequence). CDR3 bases: TGTGCCAGCAGCCAAGGTCATCAGGGGTTCCACGAGCAGTACTTC. This gives the protein CASSQGHQGFHEQYF.

The chain couples TRBV7-9 to TRBJ1-5; no clear D gene. Per germline, CDR1 SEHNR and CDR2 FQNEAQ (reference sequence). The V gene lost 1 base and the J gene lost 9 bases, with 13 bases spanning the gap. The CDR3 is made up of 14 amino acids. Written as DNA, the CDR3 is TGTGCCAGCAGCTTAGATGGGCCACCGAGGCCCCAGCATTTT. Translation gives CASSLDGPPRPQHF.

The V and J genes are TRBV13 and TRBJ1-4; tentatively, D is TRBD1 (6 bases). This CDR3 is built from 14 residues. Trimming removed 5 bases at V and 1 base at J, with 8 bases between. Germline CDR1 and CDR2: PRHDT and FYEKMQ (reference sequence). As DNA, the CDR3 is TGTGCCAGCAGCCAGACAGGAACTAATGAAAAACTGTTTTTT. Amino acids: CASSQTGTNEKLFF.

This clone was found a few times. V usage is TRBV6-5 and J usage is TRBJ2-2, with D tentatively TRBD1 (6 bases). Trimming took off 4 bases at V and 1 base at J, with 13 bases between the two ends. CDR3 length: 16 amino acids. In germline, CDR1 is MNHEY, CDR2 SVGAGI. The CDR3 is CASSSNPGQNTGELFF. In nucleotides, the CDR3 is TGTGCCAGCAGTTCGAACCCGGGACAGAACACCGGGGAGCTGTTTTTT.

This CDR3 is CASSLEVTDTQYF. The CDR3, as DNA: TGCGCCAGCAGCTTAGAGGTGACAGATACGCAGTATTTT. V and J are TRBV5-1 and TRBJ2-3; no definite D call. Per the germline V gene, CDR1 is SGHRS and CDR2 is YFSETQ. Trimming left V 2 bases short and J 3 bases short, with 7 bases between. CDR3 length: 13 residues.

This sequence joins TRBV6-4 and TRBJ1-1; maybe TRBD1 (5 bases). This CDR3 spans 15 amino acids. The V end was cut by 2 bases, the J end by 4 bases, with 14 bases between. Germline CDR1 and CDR2: MRHNA and SNTAGT. CDR3 in amino acids: CASSDRSGGGTEAFF. The CDR3 bases are TGTGCCAGCAGTGACAGGTCCGGGGGAGGCACTGAAGCTTTCTTT.

The chain joins TRBV25-1 to TRBJ1-1; no clear D gene. V lost 6 bases to trimming and J lost 0 bases, with 5 bases between them. The germline gives CDR1 MGHDK, CDR2 SYGVNS. CDR3 length equals 12 residues. The chain's CDR3 is CASRLVNTEAFF. For the CDR3, the DNA is TGTGCCAGCAGACTGGTGAACACTGAAGCTTTCTTT.